This T cell receptor beta chain was documented in a study of T cells after yellow fever vaccination. Overall study context: The SMART-Seq v4 Ultra Low Input method served to prepare the low-cell-number fractions.

V was trimmed by 2 bases and J by 2 bases, leaving 12 bases between them. The CDR3 consists of 15 residues. Looked up from germline, CDR1 is SGHVS and CDR2 is FQNEAQ. Study-level results: Although the secondary response was weaker, it peaked faster, at day 5 versus 15.

Template-switching 5'RACE yielded the TCR cDNA; a universal primer site and UMIs were added in the process. TCRdb redid the calling of the 5' RACE reads with MiXCR, one entry per CDR3 protein. The table records about 85,000 distinct CDR3 sequences, approximately 12% of them present only once. V is TRBV7-8 and J is TRBJ1-1; no clear D. The material was CD8+ T cells not binding an NS4B(214-222) dextramer, sorted from PBMCs, obtained around 3 weeks after the first yellow fever vaccination. This TCR was sampled from a man younger than 30 who received the YFV17D yellow fever vaccine. The CDR3 reads CASSLSGSVNTEAFF. CDR3 nucleotides: TGTGCCAGCAGCTTATCCGGCAGCGTAAACACTGAAGCTTTCTTT.